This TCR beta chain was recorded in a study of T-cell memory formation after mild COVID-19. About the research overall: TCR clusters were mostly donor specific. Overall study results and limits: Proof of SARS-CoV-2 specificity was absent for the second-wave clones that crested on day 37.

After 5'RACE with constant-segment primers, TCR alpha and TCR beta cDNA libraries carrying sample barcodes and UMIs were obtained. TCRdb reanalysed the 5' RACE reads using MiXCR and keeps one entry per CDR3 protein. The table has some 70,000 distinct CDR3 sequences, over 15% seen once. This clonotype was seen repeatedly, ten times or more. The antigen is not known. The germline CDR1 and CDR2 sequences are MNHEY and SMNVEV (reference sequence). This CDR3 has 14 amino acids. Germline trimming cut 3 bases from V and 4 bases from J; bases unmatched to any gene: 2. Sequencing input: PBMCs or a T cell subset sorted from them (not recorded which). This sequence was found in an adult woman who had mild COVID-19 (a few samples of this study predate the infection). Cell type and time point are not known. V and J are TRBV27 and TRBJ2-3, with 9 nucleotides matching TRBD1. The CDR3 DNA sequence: TGTGCCAGCAGTTTTGGACAGGGGCCAGATACGCAGTATTTT. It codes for CASSFGQGPDTQYF.